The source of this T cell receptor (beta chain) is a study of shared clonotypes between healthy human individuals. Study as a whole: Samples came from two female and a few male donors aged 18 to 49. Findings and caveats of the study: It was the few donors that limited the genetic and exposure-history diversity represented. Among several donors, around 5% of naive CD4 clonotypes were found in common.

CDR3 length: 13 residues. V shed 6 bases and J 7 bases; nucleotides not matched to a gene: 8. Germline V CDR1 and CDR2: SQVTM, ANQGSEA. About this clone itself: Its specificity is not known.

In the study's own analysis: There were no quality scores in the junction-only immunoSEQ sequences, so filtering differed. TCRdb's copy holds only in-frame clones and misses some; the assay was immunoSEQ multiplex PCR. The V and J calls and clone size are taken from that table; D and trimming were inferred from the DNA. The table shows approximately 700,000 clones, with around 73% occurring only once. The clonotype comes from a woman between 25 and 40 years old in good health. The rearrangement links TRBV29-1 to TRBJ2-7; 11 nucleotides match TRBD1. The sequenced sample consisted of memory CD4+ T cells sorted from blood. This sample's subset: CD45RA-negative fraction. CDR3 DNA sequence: TGCAGCGTCCAGGACAGGGGGCATGGAGAGCAGTACTTC. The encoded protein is CSVQDRGHGEQYF.